Listed below are T cell receptor beta chains from one sample, sequenced in a study of cytomegalovirus exposure and HLA in healthy donors. The assay was immunoSEQ multiplex PCR, and TCRdb's table has in-frame clones only and misses some. In the table there are about 54,000 clones, roughly 89% of which are singletons. Input material: PBMCs. The receptors here all came from a young woman in good health and CMV-seropositive. The CDR3 runs from the conserved cysteine through the conserved F or W. Fields, in order: CDR3 DNA, CDR3 protein, J gene, V gene, clone size, CDR3 length, D gene. A D gene is named only where the DNA matches it firmly. For some rows the clone size is stated as once, few or many, or as a class when expanded; others skip it.

TGTGCCAGCAGCCAAGATGGAAGAGAGGCAGGGGTGGACGAGCAGTACTTC,CASSQDGREAGVDEQYF,TRBJ2-7,TRBV5-4,-,17,-
TGTGCCAGCAGTTTATCGATTGTCCCGGGACAGGGCTCTGGGGCCAACGTCCTGACTTTC,CASSLSIVPGQGSGANVLTF,TRBJ2-6,TRBV27,-,20,TRBD1
TGTGCCAGCAGTGAAGCAGCGGCGACTCCCTCCTACGAGCAGTACTTC,CASSEAAATPSYEQYF,TRBJ2-7,TRBV6-1,-,16,-
TGTGCCAGCAGCCCGCACTGGGAGCTGTTTTTT,CASSPHWELFF,TRBJ2-2,TRBV7-2,once,11,-
TGTGCCAGCAGCATACAGGGGGCAGATACGCAGTATTTT,CASSIQGADTQYF,TRBJ2-3,TRBV11-3,-,13,TRBD1
TGTGCCAGCAGCTCGACGACAGGTCGATATAGCACAGATACGCAGTATTTT,CASSSTTGRYSTDTQYF,TRBJ2-3,TRBV11-2,-,17,-
TGTGCCAGCACCGGAGGGGGCCCCCCCTACGAGCAGTACTTC,CASTGGGPPYEQYF,TRBJ2-7,TRBV6-1,-,14,-
TGTGCCAGCAGCCGGGACGGGAGTATCCACGAGCAGTACTTC,CASSRDGSIHEQYF,TRBJ2-7,TRBV6-5,-,14,-
TGTGCCAGCAGCCAATACAGGGAGGGGCATGGCTACACCTTC,CASSQYREGHGYTF,TRBJ1-2,TRBV4-2,once,14,-
TGTGCCAGTAGTATCAGGGGGAATAGCAATCAGCCCCAGCATTTT,CASSIRGNSNQPQHF,TRBJ1-5,TRBV19,-,15,TRBD1
TGTGCCAGCAGCCAAGATGTGAGTGGCAGGGGATACGGCTACACCTTC,CASSQDVSGRGYGYTF,TRBJ1-2,TRBV14,-,16,-
TGTGCCAGCAGTTACGCGGGGGGAAGCTCACCCCTCCACTTT,CASSYAGGSSPLHF,TRBJ1-6,TRBV6-5,once,14,-
TGTGCCAGCAGTGAGGGGGGAGAAACAGATACGCAGTATTTT,CASSEGGETDTQYF,TRBJ2-3,TRBV6-1,once,14,-
TGTGCCAGCAGCGGATCGACAGTTGGGGTCTACGAGCAGTACTTC,CASSGSTVGVYEQYF,TRBJ2-7,TRBV21-1,-,15,-
TGTGCCAGCAGCGTAGGTGCCAGGCAAGACACAGATACGCAGTATTTT,CASSVGARQDTDTQYF,TRBJ2-3,TRBV9,-,16,-
TGTGCCAGCAGAAGAGGCAGGGCGGGGGGCACTGAAGCTTTCTTT,CASRRGRAGGTEAFF,TRBJ1-1,TRBV7-9,-,15,-
TGTGCCAGCAGCTTGGATGCTAAGACAGGTCCCAGCACAGATACGCAGTATTTT,CASSLDAKTGPSTDTQYF,TRBJ2-3,TRBV5-4,-,18,-
TGTGCCAGCGCGTCGCACACCGGGACAGTCTATGGCTACACCTTC,CASASHTGTVYGYTF,TRBJ1-2,TRBV28,-,15,TRBD1
TGCGCCAGCAGCTTAGCGAACACTGAAGCTTTCTTT,CASSLANTEAFF,TRBJ1-1,TRBV5-1,-,12,-
TGCGCCAGCTCCTTCGACAGGCAAAAAGCTTTCTTT,CASSFDRQKAFF,TRBJ1-1,TRBV10-2,-,12,-
TGCGCCAGCAGCTTCGGTGGGCTACCCCAAGAGACCCAGTACTTC,CASSFGGLPQETQYF,TRBJ2-5,TRBV5-1,-,15,-
TGTGCCAGTGCCGGGACAGGGGCTTATAGCAATCAGCCCCAGCATTTT,CASAGTGAYSNQPQHF,TRBJ1-5,TRBV19,-,16,TRBD1
TGTGCCAGCAGTCAGACAGGGGACTATGGCTACACCTTC,CASSQTGDYGYTF,TRBJ1-2,TRBV6-1,once,13,TRBD1
TGTGCCAGCAGTGAGCGGGGGGTGGGAGATACGCAGTATTTT,CASSERGVGDTQYF,TRBJ2-3,TRBV2,-,14,TRBD2
TGTGCCAGCAGTTCTCGACAGGGCTGGGACAATGAGCAGTTCTTC,CASSSRQGWDNEQFF,TRBJ2-1,TRBV7-9,-,15,TRBD1
TGTGCCAGCAGCACGAGAGCGGGGGCGCACCCTTACAATGAGCAGTTCTTC,CASSTRAGAHPYNEQFF,TRBJ2-1,TRBV7-9,-,17,TRBD2
TGTGCCAGCAGTTACGCACGAGGGACTTTCGGCTACACCTTC,CASSYARGTFGYTF,TRBJ1-2,TRBV6-6,-,14,-
TGTGCCAGCAGCTTACTGGGACAGGGGACTGAAGCTTTCTTT,CASSLLGQGTEAFF,TRBJ1-1,TRBV7-2,-,14,TRBD1
TGTGCCTGGAGTGTACAGGGATCTAGGCTCTACACCTTC,CAWSVQGSRLYTF,TRBJ1-2,TRBV30,-,13,-
TGTGCCAGCAGTGCGAGGGAGTCTGGGGCCAACGTCCTGACTTTC,CASSARESGANVLTF,TRBJ2-6,TRBV6-1,-,15,-
TGTGCCAGCAGTGATGAGGGCGCCGGGCAGTTCTTC,CASSDEGAGQFF,TRBJ2-1,TRBV2,-,12,-
TGTGCCAGCAGCCTAGCGGACACAGATACGCAGTATTTT,CASSLADTDTQYF,TRBJ2-3,TRBV4-2,-,13,-
TGTGCCAGCAGTTTAAGCTTCCTCGGACAGGGGGCCACCACAGATACGCAGTATTTT,CASSLSFLGQGATTDTQYF,TRBJ2-3,TRBV27,-,19,TRBD1
TGTGCCGTACAGGGAGGGCCGAACACTGAAGCTTTCTTT,CAVQGGPNTEAFF,TRBJ1-1,TRBV7-9,-,13,-
TGTGCCTGGAGTGTGGCCACCGCTAACTATGGCTACACCTTC,CAWSVATANYGYTF,TRBJ1-2,TRBV30,-,14,-
TGCGCCAGCAGCCAATCAGGACAGGGGAGCTATGGCTACACCTTC,CASSQSGQGSYGYTF,TRBJ1-2,TRBV4-1,-,15,TRBD1
TGCGCCAGCAGCCAAGACGTAGGACTAGTTAGGTATGAGACCCAGTACTTC,CASSQDVGLVRYETQYF,TRBJ2-5,TRBV4-3,-,17,TRBD2
TGCAGCGTTGAAGATGGGACAAAAACTGAAGCTTTCTTT,CSVEDGTKTEAFF,TRBJ1-1,TRBV29-1,-,13,-
TGTGCCAGCAGAACAGCAACTAATGAAAAACTGTTTTTT,CASRTATNEKLFF,TRBJ1-4,TRBV6-1,-,13,-
TGTGCCAGCAGCTTGGGAGGGACTAGCGTGGATACGCAGTATTTT,CASSLGGTSVDTQYF,TRBJ2-3,TRBV7-2,-,15,TRBD2
TGCGCCAGCAGCTTGGACGGGGGTGGGGCCAACGTCCTGACTTTC,CASSLDGGGANVLTF,TRBJ2-6,TRBV5-1,once,15,-
TGTGCCAGTCGACCGGGTCCTTCCTACGAGCAGTACTTC,CASRPGPSYEQYF,TRBJ2-7,TRBV19,once,13,-
TGTGCCAGCAGCCTAAGATTGGGACAGGGGAACACCGGGGAGCTGTTTTTT,CASSLRLGQGNTGELFF,TRBJ2-2,TRBV14,-,17,TRBD1
TGTGCCAGCAGTGAACACGGGTTTGGCGGTACTGAAGCTTTCTTT,CASSEHGFGGTEAFF,TRBJ1-1,TRBV6-1,-,15,-
TGTGCCAGCAGCTTAGTGGGGGGGTCAAGTGAAAAACTGTTTTTT,CASSLVGGSSEKLFF,TRBJ1-4,TRBV7-6,-,15,-
TGCGCCAGCAGTGAGTTCGGTCGCACTGAAGCTTTCTTT,CASSEFGRTEAFF,TRBJ1-1,TRBV10-2,-,13,-
TGTGCCAGCAGCTTAGTCAGGGGGCCTGACAATGAGCAGTTCTTC,CASSLVRGPDNEQFF,TRBJ2-1,TRBV7-9,-,15,TRBD1